Sequencing of this TCR beta chain was carried out in a study of T cell changes during pregnancy in multiple sclerosis. TCRdb's table, derived via immunoSEQ multiplex PCR, lists solely in-frame clones and lacks some. In the table there are some 110,000 clones, about 93% of which are singletons. The sequenced sample was peripheral blood, obtained in the third trimester of pregnancy. This receptor was obtained from a female donor with multiple sclerosis, enrolled in a pregnancy study.

CDR3 region: CASSLAGGLGEKLFF. The CDR3 coding sequence is TGCGCCAGCAGCTTGGCCGGGGGGCTGGGGGAAAAACTGTTTTTT. The chain combines TRBV5-1 with TRBJ1-4, with D perhaps TRBD1 (6 bases). Germline V gene lookup returns CDR1 SGHRS and CDR2 YFSETQ. The V end lost 0 bases, the J end lost 8 bases, and 14 bases lay between the germline ends. This CDR3 has 15 amino acids.